A single sample is the source of the 25 T cell receptor beta chains below, sequenced in a study of radiation and T cells in renal cell carcinoma. The time point here: blood 2 weeks post-SBRT. The treatment here: 15 Gy SBRT to primary tumor, nephrectomy 4 weeks later. Profiled with immunoSEQ multiplex PCR; TCRdb holds only in-frame clones, not every one. The repertoire consists of about 49,000 clones, with approximately 80% occurring once and the leading ten covering around 28%. The input for sequencing was blood, taken from a patient whose treatment included radiotherapy and nephrectomy. These receptors were obtained from a woman aged 65 to 85 with renal cell carcinoma.

The V call is TRBV2, the J call TRBJ2-5; TRBD2 agrees at 10 bases. There are 14 residues in the CDR3. CDR1 is SNHLY, CDR2 FYNNEI, per germline. Trimming at V came to 7 bases and at J to 2 bases, leaving 4 bases not matched to a gene. CDR3 protein: CASIKLAGQETQYF. Written as DNA, the CDR3 is TGTGCCAGCATTAAACTAGCGGGGCAAGAGACCCAGTACTTC.

The chain recombines TRBV9 with TRBJ2-5; 8 bases agree with TRBD2. CDR1 is SGDLS and CDR2 is YYNGEE in the germline V gene. Unmatched junction bases numbered 8, after V lost 1 base and J lost 3 bases. This CDR3 contains 16 residues. The CDR3 DNA sequence: TGTGCCAGCAGCGTAATAGCGGCGGGGGGCAAAGAGACCCAGTACTTC. This sequence encodes CASSVIAAGGKETQYF.

In the case of this clone: Sequence at one end of the junction differs from germline and may be a read error. As DNA, the CDR3 is TGTGCCAGCAGTCCCCGGACCCCGTTC. This translates into CASSPRTPF. The chain joins TRBV28 to TRBJ1-2, with no clear D. This CDR3 contains 9 residues. CDR1 and CDR2 from the germline V gene are MDHEN and SYDVKM.

The gene calls are TRBV4-3 and TRBJ2-1; D perhaps matches TRBD1 (7 bases). Germline CDR1 reads LGHNA; CDR2 reads YSLEER. The CDR3 has 15 amino acids. V was cut by 1 base and J by 2 bases, with 9 bases left in between. For the CDR3, the DNA is TGCGCCAGCAGCCAAGCAGGGGGGCCCTACAATGAGCAGTTCTTC. Encoded protein: CASSQAGGPYNEQFF.

The table lists this clone with a few counts. The genes are TRBV5-6 and TRBJ2-7; 7 bases match TRBD1. This CDR3 contains 13 residues. Looked up from germline, CDR1 is SGHDT and CDR2 is YYEEEE. V lost 3 bases to trimming and J lost 2 bases; unmatched junction nucleotides: 2. The CDR3 region is CASSWGTAYEQYF. CDR3 nucleotides: TGTGCCAGCAGCTGGGGGACAGCCTACGAGCAGTACTTC. Full variable domain (outside the CDR3, taken from reference TRBV5-6 and TRBJ2-7): DAGVTQSPTHLIKTRGQQVTLRCSPKSGHDTVSWYQQALGQGPQFIFQYYEEEERQRGNFPDRFSGHQFPNYSSELNVNALLLGDSALYLCASSWGTAYEQYFGPGTRLTVT.

This rearrangement joins TRBV7-8 to TRBJ2-3, with 7 bases aligning to TRBD2. This CDR3 is 13 amino acids long. After removal of 2 bases from V and 5 bases from J, the junction contained 1 base not matched to a gene. Germline V CDR1 and CDR2: SGHVS, FQNEAQ. The CDR3 DNA reads as TGTGCCAGCAGCTTATCGGGGGGAGATACGCAGTATTTT. This encodes CASSLSGGDTQYF.

Comment on this clone: At the DNA level, this CDR3 is encoded by other sequences in the same sample as well. V is TRBV5-6 and J is TRBJ1-1; possibly TRBD1 for D (5 bases). Germline V CDR1 and CDR2: SGHDT, YYEEEE. Between the trimmed V and J ends, which lost 5 bases and 2 bases, there was a span of 10 bases. CDR3 size: 13 residues. For the CDR3, the DNA is TGTGCCAGCAGTTGGGGGAGTAACACTGAAGCTTTCTTT. Protein product: CASSWGSNTEAFF.

Here the CDR3 DNA reads TGTGCCAGCAGTTTATCTTTTTCCTACGAGCAGTACTTC. It codes for CASSLSFSYEQYF. The chain joins TRBV27 to TRBJ2-7; D gene ambiguous. Trimming shortened V by 0 bases and J by 1 base, and 4 bases separated the two germline ends. The CDR3 has 13 amino acids. The germline CDR1 and CDR2 sequences are MNHEY and SMNVEV (reference sequence).

This clone was found once. The chain has TRBV30 and TRBJ2-7; D gene ambiguous. V lost 5 bases and J 2 bases, leaving 19 bases between the germline ends. The germline gives CDR1 GTSNPN, CDR2 SVGIG (reference sequence). The CDR3 length is 15 residues. CDR3 protein: CAWGQVGGGTYEQYF. The CDR3 bases are TGTGCCTGGGGTCAGGTGGGCGGTGGGACCTACGAGCAGTACTTC.

This clone is medium-sized (0.01 to 0.1%) by share. The chain is built from TRBV27 and TRBJ2-7; weak D call: TRBD2 (6 bases). Trimming took 1 base from V and 1 from J, leaving 8 bases between them. Germline V CDR1 and CDR2: MNHEY, SMNVEV (reference sequence). The CDR3 length is 14 residues. The CDR3 spells CASSLWGVSYEQYF. In DNA form, the CDR3 reads TGTGCCAGCAGTTTATGGGGGGTATCCTACGAGCAGTACTTC.

The chain combines TRBV6-5 with TRBJ2-1; 7 nucleotides line up with TRBD2. V shed 2 bases, J shed 7 bases, and the junction held 5 bases outside the gene matches. The CDR3 length is 14 residues. Germline loops: CDR1 MNHEY, CDR2 SVGAGI. CDR3 region: CASSYVGGMNEQFF. The CDR3 DNA reads as TGTGCCAGCAGTTACGTCGGGGGGATGAATGAGCAGTTCTTC.

The V call is TRBV6-5, the J call TRBJ1-3, with no clear D. The CDR3 has 13 amino acids. Trimming took 2 bases from V and 6 from J, leaving 8 bases between them. Germline assignment: CDR1 MNHEY and CDR2 SVGAGI. The CDR3 nucleotides read TGTGCCAGCAGTTACGTGGGTGAAAACACCATATATTTT. Protein sequence: CASSYVGENTIYF.

This clone occurred a few times. This chain joins TRBV30 and TRBJ1-2, with D possibly matching TRBD1 (6 bases). Trimming pared 7 bases from V and 2 bases from J, leaving 14 bases between. CDR1 and CDR2 (germline): GTSNPN, SVGIG (reference sequence). CDR3 length: 13 amino acids. The CDR3, as DNA: TGTGCCTCACCCTGGCAGGGGAACTATGGCTACACCTTC. The encoded protein is CASPWQGNYGYTF.

In its sample, this clone was seen a few times. This chain connects TRBV9 to TRBJ2-3; TRBD2 matches 7 bases. Per the germline V gene, CDR1 is SGDLS and CDR2 is YYNGEE. V lost 2 bases, J lost 2 bases, and 5 bases stayed unmatched. This CDR3 contains 15 residues. CDR3 protein: CASSVGAGPTDTQYF. In nucleotides, the CDR3 is TGTGCCAGCAGCGTCGGAGCGGGACCCACAGATACGCAGTATTTT. Combining the CDR3 with reference TRBV9 and TRBJ2-3 gives the whole variable domain DSGVTQTPKHLITATGQRVTLRCSPRSGDLSVYWYQQSLDQGLQFLIQYYNGEERAKGNILERFSAQQFPDLHSELNLSSLELGDSALYFCASSVGAGPTDTQYFGPGTRLTVL.

The table lists this clone with a count of one. This chain uses TRBV19 with TRBJ1-3; the D is unclear. This CDR3 region has 16 residues. CDR1 is LNHDA, CDR2 SQIVND, per germline (reference sequence). V lost 7 bases, J lost 0 bases, and 16 bases lay in between. In DNA, the CDR3 is TGTGCCAGTAAGAGTTTCAATGCTCTCTCTGGAAACACCATATATTTT. Amino acid sequence: CASKSFNALSGNTIYF.

Only one count was recorded for this clone. At the DNA level, this CDR3 is encoded by other sequences in the same sample as well. V usage is TRBV2 and J usage is TRBJ1-5; 7 positions agree with TRBD1. The CDR3 contains 14 residues. Trimming cost V 3 bases and J 4 bases; bases outside gene matches: 3. CDR1 is SNHLY and CDR2 is FYNNEI in the germline V gene. CDR3 amino acids: CASSDRGGNQPQHF. The CDR3 DNA reads TGTGCCAGCAGTGACAGGGGGGGAAATCAGCCCCAGCATTTT. Together with reference TRBV2 and TRBJ1-5, the CDR3 gives the full variable domain: EPEVTQTPSHQVTQMGQEVILRCVPISNHLYFYWYRQILGQKVEFLVSFYNNEISEKSEIFDDQFSVERPDGSNFTLKIRSTKLEDSAMYFCASSDRGGNQPQHFGDGTRLSIL.

The rearrangement links TRBV5-1 to TRBJ2-1, with D possibly being TRBD1 or TRBD2 (5 bases each). The CDR3 loop spans 15 amino acids. Trimming removed 0 bases at V and 4 bases at J, with 11 bases between. The germline gives CDR1 SGHRS, CDR2 YFSETQ. The CDR3 coding sequence is TGCGCCAGCAGCTTGGGGGAGACAGATTACAATGAGCAGTTCTTC. It encodes CASSLGETDYNEQFF.

The chain couples TRBV6-1 to TRBJ1-2; D possibly corresponds to TRBD1 (5 bases). This CDR3 is built from 12 residues. Germline V gene lookup returns CDR1 MNHNS and CDR2 SASEGT. Trimming cost V 1 base and J 5 bases, with 5 bases left between them. CDR3 sequence reads: CASSEGGYGYTF. The CDR3 bases are TGTGCCAGCAGTGAAGGGGGGTATGGCTACACCTTC.

A word on this clone: The limits of the CDR3 on the DNA are not certain, so only TCRdb's listed CDR3 is given. V and J are TRBV7-2 and TRBJ2-1; the table's D gene call, TRBD2, was not cross checked with the DNA. The CDR3 length equals 17 residues, ends included. Germline V lookup: CDR1 SGHTA, CDR2 FQGNSA. CDR3 region: CASSAFGSAGTSNEQFF.

The chain uses TRBV7-9 and TRBJ2-7; no clear D gene. Looked up from germline, CDR1 is SEHNR and CDR2 is FQNEAQ (reference sequence). V shed 5 bases and J shed 2 bases, with 16 bases lying between them. This CDR3 is built from 15 residues. The CDR3 bases are TGTGCCAGCAGCCCCGACGCACGGCCTACCTACGAGCAGTACTTC. Translated: CASSPDARPTYEQYF.

This clone was seen only a few times. The V gene is TRBV6-5, the J gene TRBJ1-1; possibly TRBD1 for D (5 bases). V gave up 0 bases and J gave up 3 bases, with 11 bases separating them. The CDR3 loop spans 15 amino acids. The germline gives CDR1 MNHEY, CDR2 SVGAGI. The CDR3 DNA reads TGTGCCAGCAGTTACTCAGGGGATAGGTACACTGAAGCTTTCTTT. Amino acid sequence: CASSYSGDRYTEAFF.

The V gene is TRBV19, the J gene TRBJ2-2, with a weak D call TRBD2 (6 bases). The CDR3 totals 14 residues. The germline CDR1 and CDR2 sequences are LNHDA and SQIVND (reference sequence). V was shortened by 7 bases and J by 0 bases, with 9 bases between the two germline ends. The CDR3 DNA sequence: TGTGCCAGTACGGAGGGGACGAACACCGGGGAGCTGTTTTTT. It codes for CASTEGTNTGELFF.

The J gene is TRBJ1-4, the V gene TRBV5-1; TRBD1 matches 8 bases. Trimming at V came to 4 bases and at J to 4 bases, leaving 3 bases not matched to a gene. The germline CDR1 and CDR2 sequences are SGHRS and YFSETQ. The length of the CDR3 is 14 residues. CDR3 amino acids: CASSVTGGNEKLFF. In DNA form, the CDR3 reads TGCGCCAGCAGCGTAACAGGGGGTAATGAAAAACTGTTTTTT.

The chain combines TRBV7-2 with TRBJ2-3; 9 positions agree with TRBD2. This CDR3 comprises 14 residues. Per the germline V gene, CDR1 is SGHTA and CDR2 is FQGNSA. V dropped 6 bases and J dropped 3; count of bases not matched to a gene: 4. The chain's CDR3 is CASRRLAGTDTQYF. CDR3 DNA: TGTGCCAGCAGACGCCTAGCGGGGACAGATACGCAGTATTTT.

In its sample, this clone was seen a few times. This chain joins TRBV7-2 and TRBJ1-1, with D maybe TRBD1 (5 bases). V lost 2 bases and J 8 bases, leaving 30 bases between the germline ends. The CDR3 totals 19 residues. Germline CDR1 SGHTA, CDR2 FQGNSA. This CDR3 is CASSLMEQSYLGMNREAFF. CDR3 nucleotide sequence: TGTGCCAGCAGCTTAATGGAACAGAGTTATTTAGGTATGAACAGGGAAGCTTTCTTT.